This T cell receptor beta chain was profiled in a study of blood T cell repertoires in COVID-19. About the study: Material from acute and convalescent COVID-19 was sourced from the United States, Italy and Spain. In each case, the material was cDNA or gDNA derived from T cells, B-cell-depleted T cells, or PBMCs.

This clone was detected a few times. The CDR3 runs to 16 residues. The V end was cut by 4 bases, the J end by 1 base, with 13 bases between. In germline, CDR1 is KGHSH, CDR2 LQKENI. Assay: immunoSEQ multiplex PCR; the TCRdb copy retains only in-frame clones and omits some. The sample consists of about 140,000 clones, around 87% of them appearing once. The rearrangement uses TRBV18 and TRBJ2-2; D is unclear. The receptor's source is a woman in her fifties or sixties with active or convalescent COVID-19. Sequenced material: peripheral blood. The CDR3 region has the DNA TGTGCCAGCTCACGTCCCGGGTCCCAGAACACCGGGGAGCTGTTTTTT. Translating it yields CASSRPGSQNTGELFF.